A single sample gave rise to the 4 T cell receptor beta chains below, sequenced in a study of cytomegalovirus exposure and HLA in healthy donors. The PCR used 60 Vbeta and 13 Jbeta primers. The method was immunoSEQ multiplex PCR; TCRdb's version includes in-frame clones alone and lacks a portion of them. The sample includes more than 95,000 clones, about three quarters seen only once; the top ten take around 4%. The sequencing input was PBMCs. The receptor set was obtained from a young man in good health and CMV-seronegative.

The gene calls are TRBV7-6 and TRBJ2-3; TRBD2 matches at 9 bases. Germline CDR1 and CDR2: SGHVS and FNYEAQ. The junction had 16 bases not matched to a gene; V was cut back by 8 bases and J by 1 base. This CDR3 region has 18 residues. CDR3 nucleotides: TGTGCCAGCCCCGAGGGGGCTAGCGGGGACATAGGCACAGATACGCAGTATTTT. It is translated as CASPEGASGDIGTDTQYF.

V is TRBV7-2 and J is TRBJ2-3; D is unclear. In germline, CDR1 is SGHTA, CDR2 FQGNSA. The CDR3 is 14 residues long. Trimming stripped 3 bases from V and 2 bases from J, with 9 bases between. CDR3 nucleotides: TGTGCCAGCAGCTTCTTTACAACCACAGATACGCAGTATTTT. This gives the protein CASSFFTTTDTQYF.

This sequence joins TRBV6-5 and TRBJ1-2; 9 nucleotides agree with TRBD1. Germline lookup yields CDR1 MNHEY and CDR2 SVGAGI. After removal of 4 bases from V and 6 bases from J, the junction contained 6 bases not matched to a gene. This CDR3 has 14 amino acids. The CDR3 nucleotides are TGTGCCAGCAGTTCCTGGACAGGGGAGAATGGCTACACCTTC. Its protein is CASSSWTGENGYTF.

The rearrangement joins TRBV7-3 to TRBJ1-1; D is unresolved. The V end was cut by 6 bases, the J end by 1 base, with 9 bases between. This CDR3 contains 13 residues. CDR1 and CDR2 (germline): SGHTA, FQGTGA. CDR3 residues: CASRSAGNTEAFF. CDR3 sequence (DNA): TGTGCCAGCAGGTCGGCGGGGAACACTGAAGCTTTCTTT.